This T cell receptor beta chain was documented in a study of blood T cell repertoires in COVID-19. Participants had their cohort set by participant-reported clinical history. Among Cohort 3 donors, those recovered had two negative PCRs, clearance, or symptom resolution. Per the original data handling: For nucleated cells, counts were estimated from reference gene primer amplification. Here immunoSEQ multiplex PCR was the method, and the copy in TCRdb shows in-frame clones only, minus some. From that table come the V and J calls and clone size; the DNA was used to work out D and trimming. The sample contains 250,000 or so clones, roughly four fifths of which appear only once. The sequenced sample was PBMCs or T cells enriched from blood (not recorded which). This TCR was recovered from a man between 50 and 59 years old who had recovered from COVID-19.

The CDR3 bases are TGTGCCAGCAGCCAAAATAGACAGGTTGAGCAGTACTTC. As protein: CASSQNRQVEQYF. The chain has TRBV3-1 (or the pseudogene TRBV3-2) and TRBJ2-7; possibly TRBD1 for D (6 bases). V gave up 2 bases and J gave up 7 bases, with 12 bases separating them. This CDR3 region has 13 residues. The V gene's germline CDR1 is LGHDT and CDR2 YNNKEL (reference sequence).